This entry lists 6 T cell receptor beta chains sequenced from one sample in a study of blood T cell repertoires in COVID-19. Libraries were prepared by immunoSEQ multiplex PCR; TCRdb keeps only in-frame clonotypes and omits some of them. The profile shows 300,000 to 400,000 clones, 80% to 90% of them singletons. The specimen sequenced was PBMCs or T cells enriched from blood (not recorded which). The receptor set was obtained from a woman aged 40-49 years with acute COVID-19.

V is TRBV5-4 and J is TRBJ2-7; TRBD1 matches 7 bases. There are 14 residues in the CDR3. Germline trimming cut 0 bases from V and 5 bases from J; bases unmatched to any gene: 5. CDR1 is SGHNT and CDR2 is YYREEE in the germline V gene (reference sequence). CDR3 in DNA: TGTGCCAGCAGCTTGGTGGACAGGATGAACGAGCAGTACTTC. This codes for CASSLVDRMNEQYF.

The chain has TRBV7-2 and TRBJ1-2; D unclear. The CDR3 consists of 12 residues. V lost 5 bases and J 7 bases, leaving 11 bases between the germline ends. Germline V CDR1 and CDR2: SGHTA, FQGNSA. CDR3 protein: CASSITNLGYTF. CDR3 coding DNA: TGTGCCAGCAGCATTACTAATCTTGGCTACACCTTC.

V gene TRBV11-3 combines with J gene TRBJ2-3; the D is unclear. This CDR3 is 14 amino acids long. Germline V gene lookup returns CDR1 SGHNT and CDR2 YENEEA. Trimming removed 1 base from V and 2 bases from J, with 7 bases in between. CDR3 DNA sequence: TGTGCCAGCAGCTTAGGCCACAACACAGATACGCAGTATTTT. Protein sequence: CASSLGHNTDTQYF.

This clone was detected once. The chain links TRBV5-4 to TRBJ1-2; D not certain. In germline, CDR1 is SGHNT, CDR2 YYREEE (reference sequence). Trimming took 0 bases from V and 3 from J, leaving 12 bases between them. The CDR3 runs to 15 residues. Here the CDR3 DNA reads TGTGCCAGCAGCTTGGGGCCGGGGATGTACTATGGCTACACCTTC. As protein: CASSLGPGMYYGYTF.

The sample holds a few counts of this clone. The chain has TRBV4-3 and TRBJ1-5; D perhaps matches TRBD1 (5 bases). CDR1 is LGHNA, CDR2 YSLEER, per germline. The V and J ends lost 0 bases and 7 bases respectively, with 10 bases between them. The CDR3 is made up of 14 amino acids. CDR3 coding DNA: TGCGCCAGCAGCCAAGAAGGGGCAGGCCAGCCCCAGCATTTT. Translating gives CASSQEGAGQPQHF.

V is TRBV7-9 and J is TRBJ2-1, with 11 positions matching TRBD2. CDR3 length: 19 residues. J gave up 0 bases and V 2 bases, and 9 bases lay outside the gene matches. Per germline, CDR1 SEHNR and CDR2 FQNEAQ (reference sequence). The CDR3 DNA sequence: TGTGCCAGCAGCTTAAAGGGGTTAGCGGGGGGGTTCTCCTACAATGAGCAGTTCTTC. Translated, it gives CASSLKGLAGGFSYNEQFF.